Sequencing of this T cell receptor (beta chain) was carried out in a study of cytomegalovirus exposure and HLA in healthy donors. This clone was picked up one time. What it recognizes is unknown. This CDR3 is built from 15 residues. The ends were cut back, 5 bases at V and 5 bases at J, with 19 bases in the middle. Germline assignment: CDR1 LGHNT and CDR2 FRNRAP. General observations from the study: Overall, roughly 160 TCR beta chains were annotated as cytomegalovirus-associated.

Some clones are missing from TCRdb's copy, which holds only in-frame ones; the method was immunoSEQ multiplex PCR. The sample gives 90,000 to 140,000 clones, roughly nine tenths of which show up once; about 4% is in the top ten. Source material: PBMCs. The rearrangement links TRBV12-5 to TRBJ2-7; a weak D match, TRBD1 (5 bases). The source of this sequence is a woman aged 18-29 years in good health and CMV-seropositive. Written as DNA, the CDR3 is TGTGCTAGTGGTACCTCGGCAGGGTTGGTGGACGAGCAGTACTTC. This sequence encodes CASGTSAGLVDEQYF. Using reference TRBV12-5 and TRBJ2-7 for the parts outside the CDR3, the full variable domain is DARVTQTPRHKVTEMGQEVTMRCQPILGHNTVFWYRQTMMQGLELLAYFRNRAPLDDSGMPKDRFSAEMPDATLATLKIQPSEPRDSAVYFCASGTSAGLVDEQYFGPGTRLTVT.